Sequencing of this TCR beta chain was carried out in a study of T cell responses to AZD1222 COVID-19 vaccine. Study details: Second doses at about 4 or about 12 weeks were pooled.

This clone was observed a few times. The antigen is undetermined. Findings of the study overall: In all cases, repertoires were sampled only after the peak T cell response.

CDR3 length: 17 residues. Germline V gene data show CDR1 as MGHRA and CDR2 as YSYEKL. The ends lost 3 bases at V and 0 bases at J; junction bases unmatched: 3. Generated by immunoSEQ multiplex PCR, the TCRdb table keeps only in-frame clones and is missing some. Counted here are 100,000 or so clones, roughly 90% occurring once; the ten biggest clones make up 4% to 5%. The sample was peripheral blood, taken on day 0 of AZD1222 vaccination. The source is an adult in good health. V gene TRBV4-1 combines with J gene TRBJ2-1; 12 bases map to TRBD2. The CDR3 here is CASSHLAGGSSYNEQFF. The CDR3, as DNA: TGCGCCAGCAGCCATCTAGCGGGGGGGAGCTCCTACAATGAGCAGTTCTTC.